This T cell receptor beta chain was sequenced during a study of graft-versus-host responses after intestinal transplantation. Overall study context: Multivisceral, liver-intestinal, or isolated intestinal transplants were performed in recipients. Each patient got anti-thymocyte globulin induction, then tacrolimus and steroids for about 3 years.

Turning to this clone: Its antigen is still unknown.

Notes on the study in general: Subjects displaying graft-donor T cell macrochimerism possessed elevated graft-versus-host to host-versus-graft clonal ratios inside allografts. Early post-transplant HvG declines tracked with peak circulating GvH clone levels.

Assay: immunoSEQ multiplex PCR; the TCRdb copy retains only in-frame clones and omits some. The repertoire holds about 78,000 clones, with about 90% as singletons. CDR3 size: 15 residues. J gave up 5 bases and V 5 bases, and 6 bases lay outside the gene matches. Germline V gene lookup returns CDR1 MDHEN and CDR2 SYDVKM. The sequence was obtained from a human donor who was the organ donor for an intestinal transplant. Specimen: unstimulated CD8+ T cells sorted from spleen or lymph node cells, collected before transplant. The V call is TRBV28, the J call TRBJ2-2; TRBD1 matches 9 bases. The CDR3 protein is CASSVQGAATGELFF. The DNA of the CDR3 is TGTGCCAGCAGTGTACAGGGGGCAGCGACCGGGGAGCTGTTTTTT.